These 23 T cell receptor beta chains came from one sample sequenced in a study of T cells of healthy individuals. TCRdb fed the 5' RACE reads into MiXCR, producing one record per CDR3 protein. The sample yields 85,000 to 100,000 distinct CDR3 sequences, 17% seen once. Every receptor here comes from a human donor in good health.

J is TRBJ1-2 and V is TRBV6-2 or TRBV6-3; D gene ambiguous. This CDR3 spans 11 amino acids. Germline V gene data show CDR1 as MNHEY and CDR2 as SVGEGT. Trimming removed 4 bases at V and 8 bases at J, with 8 bases between. The CDR3 here is CASSSSGGYTF. DNA of the CDR3: TGTGCCAGCAGTTCGTCAGGAGGCTACACCTTC.

CDR3 sequence: CASSYIRDNEAFF. Written as DNA, the CDR3 is TGTGCCAGCAGTTATATCCGGGACAATGAAGCTTTCTTT. The chain couples TRBV6-2 or TRBV6-3 to TRBJ1-1, with a possible D match to TRBD1 (6 bases). The CDR3 totals 13 residues. The germline V and J ends were trimmed by 3 bases and 7 bases, with 12 bases remaining between them. The germline V gene encodes CDR1 MNHEY and CDR2 SVGEGT.

This clonotype has ten or more counts. The chain links TRBV5-1 to TRBJ1-1; D is perhaps TRBD1 (5 bases). The length of the CDR3 is 13 residues. Per germline, CDR1 SGHRS and CDR2 YFSETQ. Trimming removed 2 bases at V and 7 bases at J, with 12 bases between. The CDR3 sequence is CASSFGQGNEAFF. CDR3 DNA: TGCGCCAGCAGCTTCGGGCAGGGCAATGAAGCTTTCTTT.

In DNA, the CDR3 is TGTGCCATCAGTGAGTCGGTTAGAAATCAGCCCCAGCATTTT. This translates into CAISESVRNQPQHF. The chain couples TRBV10-3 to TRBJ1-5, with unresolved D. Germline CDR1 is ENHRY and CDR2 is SYGVKD. The ends were cut back, 0 bases at V and 4 bases at J, with 7 bases in the middle. This CDR3 has 14 residues.

This clonotype occurred many times. The V call is TRBV29-1, the J call TRBJ2-3, with D possibly being TRBD2 (6 bases). Deletions cut 2 bases from V and 0 bases from J, with 24 bases between. The germline CDR1 and CDR2 sequences are SQVTM and ANQGSEA. CDR3 length equals 19 residues. The CDR3 protein is CSVESYKRGGAPSTDTQYF. The CDR3, as DNA: TGCAGCGTTGAAAGTTATAAACGAGGAGGGGCGCCTAGCACAGATACGCAGTATTTT.

The rearrangement links TRBV6-2 or TRBV6-3 to TRBJ1-2; no clear D gene. Germline CDR1 MNHEY, CDR2 SVGEGT. V lost 6 bases and J lost 8, with 19 bases in between. CDR3 length: 14 amino acids. The CDR3 DNA sequence: TGTGCCAGCAGCCCCACTATCGACGCCCGCGGCTACACCTTC. It codes for CASSPTIDARGYTF.

CDR3 loop: CASSLGGTGGVYSNQPQHF. The CDR3 DNA reads TGTGCCAGCAGTTTAGGTGGGACAGGGGGCGTCTATAGCAATCAGCCCCAGCATTTT. The chain links TRBV28 to TRBJ1-5, with 12 bases lining up with TRBD1. The germline CDR1 and CDR2 sequences are MDHEN and SYDVKM. This CDR3 contains 19 residues. The ends lost 2 bases at V and 0 bases at J; junction bases unmatched: 8.

This clonotype occurred a few times. This rearrangement joins TRBV28 to TRBJ2-7; D uncertain. Trimming pared 3 bases from V and 7 bases from J, leaving 19 bases between. CDR1 and CDR2 (germline): MDHEN, SYDVKM. There are 15 residues in the CDR3. This CDR3 is CASSFAGRSDLEQYF. The CDR3 nucleotides read TGTGCCAGCAGTTTTGCCGGACGCTCCGACTTGGAGCAGTACTTC.

Many counts were recorded for this clonotype. V gene TRBV28 combines with J gene TRBJ2-2, with TRBD2 as a possible D gene (5 bases). Germline lookup yields CDR1 MDHEN and CDR2 SYDVKM. Deletions cut 6 bases from V and 5 bases from J, with 7 bases between. This CDR3 has 12 amino acids. The CDR3 DNA is TGTGCCAGCAGACTAGGGACCGGGGAGCTGTTTTTT. It yields the protein CASRLGTGELFF.

The chain joins TRBV28 to TRBJ2-2; D not resolved. Trimming cost V 5 bases and J 4 bases, with 8 bases left between them. The CDR3 is 13 amino acids. The germline CDR1 and CDR2 sequences are MDHEN and SYDVKM. For the CDR3, the DNA is TGTGCCAGCAGTCCTAGGTCCACCGGGGAGCTGTTTTTT. The encoded protein is CASSPRSTGELFF.

This clonotype was detected many times. The chain uses TRBV20-1 and TRBJ2-3; the D call may be TRBD1 or TRBD2 (5 bases each). Germline assignment: CDR1 DFQATT and CDR2 SNEGSKA (reference sequence). The CDR3 extends over 15 amino acids. The V and J ends lost 4 bases and 2 bases respectively, with 16 bases between them. CDR3 DNA: TGCAGTGCTACCCAACGGGGCAGCTCCACAGATACGCAGTATTTT. Translated, it gives CSATQRGSSTDTQYF.

This clonotype was counted ten times or more. The chain combines TRBV15 with TRBJ2-2; tentatively, D is TRBD1 or TRBD2 (6 bases each). The CDR3 has 16 residues. Trimming cost V 11 bases and J 4 bases, with 23 bases left between them. Germline V gene lookup returns CDR1 LNHNV and CDR2 YYDKDF (reference sequence). In DNA, the CDR3 is TGTGCCCCGGAACAGGGAGTACCAGCGGGCACCGGGGAGCTGTTTTTT. The encoded protein is CAPEQGVPAGTGELFF. Based on the CDR3 plus reference TRBV15 and TRBJ2-2, the full variable domain is DAMVIQNPRYQVTQFGKPVTLSCSQTLNHNVMYWYQQKSSQAPKLLFHYYDKDFNNEADTPDNFQSRRPNTSFCFLDIRSPGLGDTAMYLCAPEQGVPAGTGELFFGEGSRLTVL.

This clonotype has just a few counts. The rearrangement links TRBV12-3 or TRBV12-4 to TRBJ2-3; D unclear. The CDR3 is made up of 15 amino acids. V shed 1 base and J shed 2 bases, with 10 bases lying between them. The CDR3 region is CASSLEGRPTDTQYF. DNA of the CDR3: TGTGCCAGCAGTTTAGAAGGACGGCCCACAGATACGCAGTATTTT.

This chain joins TRBV6-5 and TRBJ1-2, with D unclear. Trimming cost V 7 bases and J 3 bases, with 12 bases left between them. The CDR3 consists of 13 residues. Per the germline V gene, CDR1 is MNHEY and CDR2 is SVGAGI. The chain's CDR3 is CASKPNNDYGYTF. The DNA for the CDR3 is TGTGCCAGCAAGCCAAATAACGACTATGGCTACACCTTC.

This clonotype was recorded at least ten times. The V gene is TRBV20-1, the J gene TRBJ1-1; D possibly corresponds to TRBD1 (5 bases). Deletions cut 6 bases from V and 0 bases from J, with 14 bases between. Germline loops: CDR1 DFQATT, CDR2 SNEGSKA (reference sequence). This CDR3 spans 14 amino acids. The CDR3 DNA reads TGCAGTGCAGAAAAGGGACCGTTGAACACTGAAGCTTTCTTT. Translating gives CSAEKGPLNTEAFF.

This clonotype has ten or more counts. The chain employs TRBV18 and TRBJ2-5; D unresolved. The length of the CDR3 is 12 residues. The germline V and J ends were trimmed by 2 bases and 5 bases, with 6 bases remaining between them. In germline, CDR1 is KGHSH, CDR2 LQKENI. The CDR3 DNA is TGTGCCAGCTCACCATCTGAGGAGACCCAGTACTTC. Protein product: CASSPSEETQYF.

This clonotype was seen a handful of times. This sequence joins TRBV4-3 and TRBJ2-7; 7 nucleotides agree with TRBD2. V shed 5 bases and J 3 bases; nucleotides not matched to a gene: 7. Germline CDR1 reads LGHNA; CDR2 reads YSLEER. This CDR3 is built from 14 residues. CDR3 loop: CASSRAGDLYEQYF. The DNA for the CDR3 is TGCGCCAGCAGCAGGGCGGGGGACCTCTACGAGCAGTACTTC.

V usage is TRBV14 and J usage is TRBJ2-3; 11 bases align to TRBD2. Trimming cost V 0 bases and J 2 bases; bases outside gene matches: 7. The germline V gene has CDR1 SGHDN and CDR2 FVKESK. The CDR3 is 18 amino acids. The CDR3 is CASSQEGILAGVTDTQYF. Written as DNA, the CDR3 is TGTGCCAGCAGCCAAGAAGGGATACTAGCGGGAGTCACAGATACGCAGTATTTT.

The chain recombines TRBV9 with TRBJ2-3; 12 bases fit TRBD2. The CDR3 sequence is 16 residues long. The germline V gene has CDR1 SGDLS and CDR2 YYNGEE. V lost 2 bases to trimming and J lost 2 bases; unmatched junction nucleotides: 3. This chain's CDR3 is CASSVASGGATDTQYF. CDR3 nucleotides: TGTGCCAGCAGCGTCGCTAGCGGGGGGGCCACAGATACGCAGTATTTT.

The chain combines TRBV5-5 with TRBJ1-4; D unresolved. Per germline, CDR1 SGHKS and CDR2 YYEKEE (reference sequence). Trimming took off 1 base at V and 7 bases at J, with 8 bases between the two ends. The CDR3 has 13 residues. This CDR3 is CASSLSVGEKLFF. CDR3 nucleotides: TGTGCCAGCAGCTTGTCAGTGGGTGAAAAACTGTTTTTT.

The chain employs TRBV9 and TRBJ1-4; D is uncertain. CDR3 length equals 14 residues. Per the germline V gene, CDR1 is SGDLS and CDR2 is YYNGEE. The germline V and J ends were trimmed by 4 bases and 8 bases, with 15 bases remaining between them. The CDR3: CASSLHFAGEKLFF. The DNA of the CDR3 is TGTGCCAGCAGCCTACACTTCGCGGGCGAAAAACTGTTTTTT.

In its sample, this clonotype ranks as medium-sized. CDR3 protein: CASSQVVKRTEKLFF. As DNA, the CDR3 is TGCGCCAGCAGCCAAGTAGTCAAGAGAACCGAAAAACTGTTTTTT. The chain couples TRBV4-3 to TRBJ1-4; D gene unclear. CDR1 is LGHNA, CDR2 YSLEER, per germline. The V gene lost 1 base and the J gene lost 8 bases, with 14 bases spanning the gap. The CDR3 has 15 amino acids.

This chain joins TRBV12-5 and TRBJ2-1; 7 bases match TRBD1. The CDR3 totals 14 residues. CDR1 and CDR2 (germline): LGHNT, FRNRAP. Trimming took 3 bases from V and 5 from J; bases not matched to a gene: 4. The CDR3 spells CASGFRDRDNEQFF. The CDR3 bases are TGTGCTAGTGGTTTTAGAGACAGGGACAATGAGCAGTTCTTC.